This T cell receptor (beta chain) was obtained from a study of T cell responses to AZD1222 COVID-19 vaccine. Germline V gives CDR1 SGHTA, CDR2 FQGNSA. This CDR3 has 14 residues. The V gene lost 0 bases and the J gene lost 3 bases, with 6 bases spanning the gap. Some clones are missing from TCRdb's copy, which holds only in-frame ones; the method was immunoSEQ multiplex PCR. The repertoire holds fewer than 85,000 clones, about four fifths seen once, with roughly 1.3% in the top ten. Remarks on this clone: Its antigen is currently unknown.

Study findings and constraints: The peak T cell response came first, and repertoires were sampled only after it.

This TCR came from an adult who received the AZD1222 COVID-19 vaccine. The chain is built from TRBV7-2 and TRBJ1-5; D gene unclear. Sequencing was performed on peripheral blood, taken 28 days after the second AZD1222 dose. CDR3 region: CASSLAGPNQPQHF. Written as DNA, the CDR3 is TGTGCCAGCAGCTTAGCAGGGCCCAATCAGCCCCAGCATTTT.